This entry describes one TCR beta chain. Its matching antigen is unknown. Described treatment: around 19 received Ad26.COV2.S at low or high dose, single or two shots; about 5 received placebo; per-sample allocation not given. Day 63 after the first injection of vaccine or placebo was the sampling time. An Ad26 vector expressing Wuhan-strain SARS-CoV-2 spike served as the vaccine. Between the trimmed V and J ends, which lost 10 bases and 0 bases, there was a span of 15 bases. This CDR3 region has 14 residues. Germline lookup yields CDR1 SNHLY and CDR2 FYNNEI. This specimen belongs to a study of Ad26.COV2.S vaccination and SARS-CoV-2 variants. The data were produced by immunoSEQ multiplex PCR, yet TCRdb's version contains in-frame clones alone and is incomplete. Among 440,000 or so clones, approximately 90% were seen once, and the ten largest hold more than 1.5%. Findings and caveats of the study: Vaccine recipients had higher spike-specific TCR breadth than placebo recipients.

The chain links TRBV2 to TRBJ1-1; the D gene is possibly TRBD1 (6 bases). The clonotype was recovered from a person between 18 and 65 years old who received the Ad26.COV2.S COVID-19 vaccine or a placebo. The starting material was peripheral blood, obtained in a trial of Ad26.COV2.S vaccine versus placebo. CDR3 bases: TGTGCCACTTCAAGGGGACAATTGAACACTGAAGCTTTCTTT. Its protein product is CATSRGQLNTEAFF.